Shown below are 2 T cell receptor beta chains from a single sample sequenced in a study of cytomegalovirus exposure and HLA in healthy donors. Some clones are missing from TCRdb's copy, which holds only in-frame ones; the method was immunoSEQ multiplex PCR. The sample holds 82,000 or so clones, 85% to 95% seen once. What was sequenced was PBMCs. The receptors stem from a man aged 18 to 29 in good health and CMV-seronegative.

V usage is TRBV15 and J usage is TRBJ2-5; 11 bases match TRBD2. The germline gives CDR1 LNHNV, CDR2 YYDKDF (reference sequence). V was pared by 1 base and J by 2 bases, with 3 bases of the junction left unmatched. The CDR3 extends over 16 amino acids. The CDR3 here is CATSRGSGGAQETQYF. In DNA form, the CDR3 reads TGTGCCACCAGCAGAGGTAGCGGGGGGGCGCAAGAGACCCAGTACTTC.

The chain has TRBV19 and TRBJ1-1; D uncertain. This CDR3 region has 16 residues. Germline V gene lookup returns CDR1 LNHDA and CDR2 SQIVND (reference sequence). V was trimmed by 3 bases and J by 1 base, leaving 15 bases between them. The CDR3: CASSISGRLGNTEAFF. DNA for the CDR3: TGTGCCAGTAGTATCAGCGGCAGACTAGGGAACACTGAAGCTTTCTTT.